The T cell receptor beta chain described here comes from a study of beta chain features in type 1 diabetes. General study points: People with Type 1 diabetes carried modestly yet significantly shorter TCRB CDR3s in all four CD4+ subsets.

One heparinised draw, averaging roughly 110 mL, was taken per donor. In this sample, this clone turned up a few times. Its antigen is unknown. All of the isolated RNA was reverse transcribed, so expressed TCRB transcripts were sequenced. TCRdb keeps only in-frame clones here, not all; method: immunoSEQ multiplex PCR. The table has roughly 340,000 clones, about 14% seen once. The CDR3 totals 14 residues. Germline loops: CDR1 MDHEN, CDR2 SYDVKM. The V segment lost 5 bases and the J segment 5 bases; nucleotides outside the gene matches: 8. The clonotype comes from a woman aged 18 to 35 with type 1 diabetes. The gene calls are TRBV28 and TRBJ1-1, with TRBD1 matching over 7 bases. Material: naive CD4+ T cells from blood. The CDR3 is CASSTGALGTEAFF. The CDR3 region has the DNA TGTGCCAGCAGTACAGGGGCTCTTGGAACTGAAGCTTTCTTT. The variable domain in full, completed from reference TRBV28 and TRBJ1-1, reads DVKVTQSSRYLVKRTGEKVFLECVQDMDHENMFWYRQDPGLGLRLIYFSYDVKMKEKGDIPEGYSVSREKKERFSLILESASTNQTSMYLCASSTGALGTEAFFGQGTRLTVV.